This TCR beta chain was recorded in a study of CD8 T cells in ankylosing spondylitis. MiXCR, run by TCRdb on the 5' RACE reads, gives a single entry per CDR3 protein. Seen here are 200,000 to 250,000 distinct CDR3 sequences, roughly 25% observed once, and the top ten hold 5% to 7.5%. This clonotype was recorded many times. The sequencing sample was made of blood, either unsorted or a sorted T cell fraction (not recorded which). The sequence was collected from a male donor with ankylosing spondylitis or in good health (not recorded which).

The CDR3 coding sequence is TGCAGTGCTCCCAAGGGCGGACTGGGAGATACGCAGTATTTT. Encoded protein: CSAPKGGLGDTQYF. This chain uses TRBV20-1 with TRBJ2-3; tentative D call: TRBD2 (5 bases). The CDR3 loop spans 14 amino acids. The V gene's germline CDR1 is DFQATT and CDR2 SNEGSKA (reference sequence). V was trimmed by 5 bases and J by 5 bases, leaving 17 bases between them.